This is a list of T cell receptor beta chains from one sample in a study of shared clonotypes between healthy human individuals. Some clones are missing from TCRdb's copy, which holds only in-frame ones; the method was immunoSEQ multiplex PCR. The data show approximately 740,000 clones, with over 65% seen just once and about 1.7% held by the top ten. What was sequenced was memory CD4+ T cells sorted from blood. The source of these receptors is a woman aged 30 to 39 in good health. Each CDR3 is given with its conserved first and last residue. Fields, in order: V gene, D gene, clone size, J gene, CDR3 DNA, CDR3 protein. The D gene is left open where the match is weak. Not every row has a clone size; where given, it reads once, few, many or a size class.

V gene: TRBV7-9; D gene: TRBD1; clone size: once; J gene: TRBJ1-2; CDR3 DNA: TGTGCCAGCAGCTTGACAGGGGCAAGCTATGGCTACACCTTC; CDR3 protein: CASSLTGASYGYTF
V gene: TRBV29-1; D gene: .; clone size: once; J gene: TRBJ2-7; CDR3 DNA: TGCAGCGCCCCGAGCGGTCTGATCTCCTACGAGCAGTACTTC; CDR3 protein: CSAPSGLISYEQYF
V gene: TRBV6-5; D gene: TRBD1; clone size: .; J gene: TRBJ1-2; CDR3 DNA: TGTGCCAGCAGTTACTCGGACAGGAGGGGCTATGGCTACACCTTC; CDR3 protein: CASSYSDRRGYGYTF
V gene: TRBV11-2; D gene: .; clone size: .; J gene: TRBJ2-7; CDR3 DNA: TGTGCCAGCAGCCCGGTGGGAGGTAACGAGCAGTACTTC; CDR3 protein: CASSPVGGNEQYF
V gene: TRBV4-2; D gene: TRBD1; clone size: .; J gene: TRBJ1-2; CDR3 DNA: TGTGCCAGCGGACAGGAAAACTATGGCTACACCTTC; CDR3 protein: CASGQENYGYTF
V gene: TRBV11-2; D gene: .; clone size: .; J gene: TRBJ2-3; CDR3 DNA: TGTGCCAGCAGCTTAGCGGTACTCACAGATACGCAGTATTTT; CDR3 protein: CASSLAVLTDTQYF
V gene: TRBV13; D gene: .; clone size: .; J gene: TRBJ2-7; CDR3 DNA: TGTGCCAGCAGCTTTACCGACGGTGACTCCTACGAGCAGTACTTC; CDR3 protein: CASSFTDGDSYEQYF
V gene: TRBV10-3; D gene: .; clone size: few; J gene: TRBJ1-4; CDR3 DNA: TGTGCCATCAGTGAAGGAACAACTAATGAAAAACTGTTTTTT; CDR3 protein: CAISEGTTNEKLFF
V gene: TRBV29-1; D gene: .; clone size: .; J gene: TRBJ1-2; CDR3 DNA: TGCAGCGTTGAAGTCCAGTCAGCTAACTATGGCTACACCTTC; CDR3 protein: CSVEVQSANYGYTF
V gene: TRBV15; D gene: TRBD2; clone size: .; J gene: TRBJ2-7; CDR3 DNA: TGTGCCACCAGCAGACCCCCCGGGGAGGGAAGCGACGAGCAGTACTTC; CDR3 protein: CATSRPPGEGSDEQYF
V gene: TRBV5-6; D gene: .; clone size: .; J gene: TRBJ2-3; CDR3 DNA: TGTGCCAGCAGCTTGGTTTCGGGGAGCACAGATACGCAGTATTTT; CDR3 protein: CASSLVSGSTDTQYF
V gene: TRBV2; D gene: TRBD1; clone size: .; J gene: TRBJ1-1; CDR3 DNA: TGTGCCAGCAGAGGGACAGGGAACACTGAAGCTTTCTTT; CDR3 protein: CASRGTGNTEAFF
V gene: TRBV27; D gene: .; clone size: many; J gene: TRBJ2-2; CDR3 DNA: TGTGCCAGCACCGACGTATCCCTAGGGACCGGGGAGCTGTTTTTT; CDR3 protein: CASTDVSLGTGELFF
V gene: TRBV4-1; D gene: TRBD2; clone size: .; J gene: TRBJ2-1; CDR3 DNA: TGCGCCAGCAGCCCAACTTTCGCAGCGGGGACCTACAATGAGCAGTTCTTC; CDR3 protein: CASSPTFAAGTYNEQFF
V gene: TRBV11-3; D gene: .; clone size: few; J gene: TRBJ2-2; CDR3 DNA: TGTGCCAGCAGCTTAGAGCCCCCGGGAGTCGGGGAGCTGTTTTTT; CDR3 protein: CASSLEPPGVGELFF
V gene: TRBV28; D gene: TRBD1; clone size: .; J gene: TRBJ2-1; CDR3 DNA: TGTGCCAGCACCGACAGGGGCCGGACCTACAATGAGCAGTTCTTC; CDR3 protein: CASTDRGRTYNEQFF
V gene: TRBV6-1; D gene: .; clone size: .; J gene: TRBJ2-1; CDR3 DNA: TGTGCCAGCAGTTCCTACAGGCCCAATGAGCAGTTCTTC; CDR3 protein: CASSSYRPNEQFF
V gene: TRBV29-1; D gene: .; clone size: .; J gene: TRBJ1-1; CDR3 DNA: TGCAGCGCAGCCCCGGGGAACACTGAAGCTTTCTTT; CDR3 protein: CSAAPGNTEAFF
V gene: TRBV5-1; D gene: .; clone size: .; J gene: TRBJ2-6; CDR3 DNA: TGCGCCAGCAGCTTTCCAGACTCTGGGGCCAACGTCCTGACTTTC; CDR3 protein: CASSFPDSGANVLTF
V gene: TRBV27; D gene: .; clone size: .; J gene: TRBJ2-2; CDR3 DNA: TGTGCCAGCAGACCGATTAACACCGGGGAGCTGTTTTTT; CDR3 protein: CASRPINTGELFF
V gene: TRBV5-1; D gene: .; clone size: .; J gene: TRBJ2-2; CDR3 DNA: TGCGCCAGCAGCTTCTTGGGGCAGGAAAACACCGGGGAGCTGTTTTTT; CDR3 protein: CASSFLGQENTGELFF
V gene: TRBV15; D gene: TRBD1; clone size: .; J gene: TRBJ1-6; CDR3 DNA: TGTGCCACCAGCAGAGTGGACAGGGGAAATTCACCCCTCCACTTT; CDR3 protein: CATSRVDRGNSPLHF
V gene: TRBV5-1; D gene: TRBD1; clone size: .; J gene: TRBJ2-2; CDR3 DNA: TGCGCCAGCAGCTTGGGTCTTGAGACAGGGTACACCGGGGAGCTGTTTTTT; CDR3 protein: CASSLGLETGYTGELFF
V gene: TRBV28; D gene: .; clone size: .; J gene: TRBJ1-1; CDR3 DNA: TGTGCCAGCCGATGGGAGGGCGGAACTGAAGCTTTCTTT; CDR3 protein: CASRWEGGTEAFF
V gene: TRBV5-1; D gene: .; clone size: .; J gene: TRBJ2-7; CDR3 DNA: TGCGCCAGCAGCCAACAGGGTTACGAGCAGTACTTC; CDR3 protein: CASSQQGYEQYF
V gene: TRBV30; D gene: .; clone size: .; J gene: TRBJ1-5; CDR3 DNA: TGTGCCTGGAGTGTCAACCAATTAAATCAGCCCCAGCATTTT; CDR3 protein: CAWSVNQLNQPQHF
V gene: TRBV7-2; D gene: TRBD1; clone size: many; J gene: TRBJ2-7; CDR3 DNA: TGTGCCAGCAGCTTAAGCTTGACAGGGCTCTCCTACGAGCAGTACTTC; CDR3 protein: CASSLSLTGLSYEQYF
V gene: TRBV30; D gene: .; clone size: .; J gene: TRBJ1-2; CDR3 DNA: TGTGCCTGGAGTGTCCGTTCTAACTATGGCTACACCTTC; CDR3 protein: CAWSVRSNYGYTF
V gene: TRBV18; D gene: TRBD1; clone size: .; J gene: TRBJ2-5; CDR3 DNA: TGTGCCAGCTCACCACCCGGGACAGGCCTGGGGACCCAGTACTTC; CDR3 protein: CASSPPGTGLGTQYF
V gene: TRBV27; D gene: .; clone size: once; J gene: TRBJ2-2; CDR3 DNA: TGTGCCAGCAGATTCGGCCCATCCTGGAACACCGGGGAGCTGTTTTTT; CDR3 protein: CASRFGPSWNTGELFF
V gene: TRBV10-3; D gene: TRBD1; clone size: few; J gene: TRBJ2-3; CDR3 DNA: TGTGCCATCAAGCAGGGGGCTAGCACAGATACGCAGTATTTT; CDR3 protein: CAIKQGASTDTQYF
V gene: TRBV7-2; D gene: TRBD2; clone size: .; J gene: TRBJ2-2; CDR3 DNA: TGTGCCAGCAGCTTAGTGCCGACTAGCGCCACCGGGGAGCTGTTTTTT; CDR3 protein: CASSLVPTSATGELFF
V gene: TRBV27; D gene: TRBD2; clone size: .; J gene: TRBJ2-1; CDR3 DNA: TGTGCCAGTCTGAAACTAGCGGGAGTATCGAATGAGCAGTTCTTC; CDR3 protein: CASLKLAGVSNEQFF
V gene: TRBV19; D gene: TRBD1; clone size: .; J gene: TRBJ1-1; CDR3 DNA: TGTGCCAGTAGTCAACAGGGGAAGAACACTGAAGCTTTCTTT; CDR3 protein: CASSQQGKNTEAFF
V gene: TRBV7-9; D gene: .; clone size: many; J gene: TRBJ2-5; CDR3 DNA: TGTGCCAGCAGCTTATCCGCCGAAGAGACCCAGTACTTC; CDR3 protein: CASSLSAEETQYF
V gene: TRBV28; D gene: TRBD1; clone size: .; J gene: TRBJ1-5; CDR3 DNA: TGTGCCAGCAGTTCCCGGGACAGGATGAATCAGCCCCAGCATTTT; CDR3 protein: CASSSRDRMNQPQHF
V gene: TRBV7-8; D gene: TRBD2; clone size: once; J gene: TRBJ2-1; CDR3 DNA: TGTGCCAGCAGCTTAGCTAGCGGGAGGGATGAGCAGTTCTTC; CDR3 protein: CASSLASGRDEQFF
V gene: TRBV28; D gene: .; clone size: .; J gene: TRBJ2-1; CDR3 DNA: TGTGCCAGCAGTTTCCAGGGCATGACGGAAACGCAGTTCTTC; CDR3 protein: CASSFQGMTETQFF
V gene: TRBV2; D gene: TRBD1; clone size: once; J gene: TRBJ1-2; CDR3 DNA: TGTGCCAGCAGCCCCGGGACAGCGTCTAACTATGGCTACACCTTC; CDR3 protein: CASSPGTASNYGYTF
V gene: TRBV7-2; D gene: TRBD1; clone size: .; J gene: TRBJ2-7; CDR3 DNA: TGTGCCAGCAGCGGAATAGGACAGGGCTACGAGCAGTACTTC; CDR3 protein: CASSGIGQGYEQYF
V gene: TRBV5-1; D gene: TRBD1; clone size: .; J gene: TRBJ2-7; CDR3 DNA: TGCGCCAGCAGCTTGGGGCCACCGGGACAGGGCAAGGGTGAGCAGTACTTC; CDR3 protein: CASSLGPPGQGKGEQYF
V gene: TRBV28; D gene: TRBD1; clone size: .; J gene: TRBJ1-4; CDR3 DNA: TGTGCCAGCAGCCCACAGGGGGGGTCGGAAAAACTGTTTTTT; CDR3 protein: CASSPQGGSEKLFF
V gene: TRBV25-1; D gene: TRBD1; clone size: .; J gene: TRBJ2-7; CDR3 DNA: TGTGCCAGCAGTGAAGGGACAGGGAGCTACGAGCAGTACTTC; CDR3 protein: CASSEGTGSYEQYF